The 25 T cell receptor beta chains presented below share a single source sample, sequenced in a study of vaccination effects on CD4 cells after COVID-19. These receptors are not linked to any known antigen. Only in-frame clones appear in the TCRdb table, and some are missing; sequencing was by immunoSEQ multiplex PCR. The repertoire holds about 23,000 clones, with roughly four fifths as singletons. After expansion with viral peptide pools in the ViraFEST assay, antigen-specific CD4+ T cells were sequenced. The culture ran for 10 days before CD4+ T cells were isolated. Previously uninfected by SARS-CoV-2, the vaccine recipients also showed negative nucleocapsid antibodies. The specimen comprised CD4+ T cells from PBMCs cultured with SARS-CoV-2 spike peptides, sampled before COVID-19 vaccination. The receptors were gathered from a human donor who received a COVID-19 vaccine.

This clone has a handful of counts. The chain recombines TRBV3-1 (or the pseudogene TRBV3-2) with TRBJ1-1; D gene uncertain. Germline values: CDR1 LGHDT, CDR2 YNNKEL (reference sequence). This CDR3 comprises 15 residues. V was pared by 0 bases and J by 6 bases, with 14 bases between. The CDR3 DNA reads as TGTGCCAGCAGCCAAGATCGGGGAGTAGGGCCTGAAGCTTTCTTT. Translation gives CASSQDRGVGPEAFF.

Within the sample, this clone is medium-sized (0.01 to 0.1%). J is TRBJ1-6 and V is TRBV3-1 (or the pseudogene TRBV3-2); no clear D gene. Trimming stripped 1 base from V and 9 bases from J, with 13 bases between. Germline V gene sequence: CDR1 LGHDT, CDR2 YNNKEL (reference sequence). The CDR3 runs 15 residues. CDR3 nucleotides: TGTGCCAGCAGCCAAGGTTTAGGGCTCGGTTCACCCCTCCACTTT. Its translation: CASSQGLGLGSPLHF.

The CDR3 loop is CASSLQGPGEKLFF. The CDR3 DNA reads as TGTGCCAGCAGCTTACAGGGTCCTGGTGAAAAACTGTTTTTT. The chain couples TRBV7-6 to TRBJ1-4; D might be TRBD1 (5 bases). The germline V gene encodes CDR1 SGHVS and CDR2 FNYEAQ. The CDR3 is 14 amino acids. Trimming removed 2 bases from V and 7 bases from J, with 11 bases in between.

V usage is TRBV5-6 and J usage is TRBJ2-5, with a weak D call TRBD1 (5 bases). V lost 1 base and J 0 bases, leaving 13 bases between the germline ends. The CDR3 covers 16 residues. The V gene's germline CDR1 is SGHDT and CDR2 YYEEEE. CDR3 nucleotide sequence: TGTGCCAGCAGCTTGATCCTCCAGGGTAACCAAGAGACCCAGTACTTC. Translation: CASSLILQGNQETQYF. Looking up the rest from reference TRBV5-6 and TRBJ2-5 gives the full variable domain: DAGVTQSPTHLIKTRGQQVTLRCSPKSGHDTVSWYQQALGQGPQFIFQYYEEEERQRGNFPDRFSGHQFPNYSSELNVNALLLGDSALYLCASSLILQGNQETQYFGPGTRLLVL.

The genes are TRBV24-1 and TRBJ2-1, with 8 bases lining up with TRBD2. V was pared by 3 bases and J by 7 bases, with 7 bases of the junction left unmatched. The CDR3 length is 15 residues. Germline CDR1 KGHDR, CDR2 SFDVKD. CDR3 in DNA: TGTGCCACCAGTGATCGGGGACTAGGGCTGAATGAGCAGTTCTTC. As protein: CATSDRGLGLNEQFF.

V usage is TRBV7-9 and J usage is TRBJ2-1, with D possibly being TRBD1 or TRBD2 (6 bases each). The germline V gene encodes CDR1 SEHNR and CDR2 FQNEAQ (reference sequence). The CDR3 runs to 15 residues. V was shortened by 9 bases and J by 5 bases, with 20 bases between the two germline ends. CDR3 DNA: TGTGCCAGTATCCGTAGGGGGGATGGGAACAATGAGCAGTTCTTC. Translating it yields CASIRRGDGNNEQFF.

The V and J genes are TRBV21-1 and TRBJ2-1; whether TRBD2, the table's D call, matches the DNA was not checked. TRBV21-1 is a pseudogene. There are 15 residues in the CDR3. Here the CDR3 reads CASSKLAGEYNEQFF. Written as DNA, the CDR3 is TGTGCCAGCAGCAAACTAGCGGGAGAATACAATGAGCAGTTCTTC.

The chain is built from TRBV3-1 (or the pseudogene TRBV3-2) and TRBJ2-7; D gene ambiguous. V was pared by 2 bases and J by 6 bases, with 5 bases between. Germline lookup yields CDR1 LGHDT and CDR2 YNNKEL (reference sequence). The CDR3 loop spans 11 amino acids. CDR3 amino acids: CASSQFSEQYF. The DNA for the CDR3 is TGTGCCAGCAGCCAATTCTCCGAGCAGTACTTC.

The rearrangement links TRBV3-1 (or the pseudogene TRBV3-2) to TRBJ2-3; 8 nucleotides line up with TRBD2. With 4 bases clipped from V and 4 bases from J, the junction kept 10 bases outside the gene matches. The CDR3 length is 16 residues. Germline CDR1 LGHDT, CDR2 YNNKEL (reference sequence). This CDR3 is CASSLQPGRGPDTQYF. In DNA, the CDR3 is TGTGCCAGCAGCCTACAACCCGGGAGGGGCCCAGATACGCAGTATTTT.

V usage is TRBV7-9 and J usage is TRBJ2-1, with TRBD2 as a possible D gene (7 bases). The ends were cut back, 2 bases at V and 8 bases at J, with 10 bases in the middle. The CDR3 runs 13 residues. Germline V gives CDR1 SEHNR, CDR2 FQNEAQ (reference sequence). In nucleotides, the CDR3 is TGTGCCAGCAGCTTATCGGGGGGCGATGAGCAGTTCTTC. Its protein product is CASSLSGGDEQFF.

V gene TRBV27 combines with J gene TRBJ2-2; D is ambiguous. Germline V CDR1 and CDR2: MNHEY, SMNVEV (reference sequence). This CDR3 is built from 18 residues. Trimming removed 2 bases from V and 1 base from J, with 17 bases in between. In DNA form, the CDR3 reads TGTGCCAGCAGTTTACTCGAGGTCCGGAGTGAGAACACCGGGGAGCTGTTTTTT. Translation gives CASSLLEVRSENTGELFF.

The chain has TRBV11-3 and TRBJ2-1; D may correspond to TRBD1 or TRBD2 (6 bases each). Trimming removed 2 bases from V and 0 bases from J, with 11 bases in between. Germline CDR1 reads SGHNT; CDR2 reads YENEEA. The CDR3 runs to 16 residues. CDR3 in DNA: TGTGCCAGCAGCTTACGAGGGGGGAACTCCTACAATGAGCAGTTCTTC. Protein product: CASSLRGGNSYNEQFF. Drawing the rest from reference TRBV11-3 and TRBJ2-1, the complete variable domain is EAGVVQSPRYKIIEKKQPVAFWCNPISGHNTLYWYLQNLGQGPELLIRYENEEAVDDSQLPKDRFSAERLKGVDSTLKIQPAELGDSAVYLCASSLRGGNSYNEQFFGPGTRLTVL.

By proportion, this clone is medium-sized. The chain uses TRBV9 and TRBJ2-3; 10 nucleotides agree with TRBD2. The junction had 5 bases not matched to a gene; V was cut back by 1 base and J by 6 bases. Per the germline V gene, CDR1 is SGDLS and CDR2 is YYNGEE. The CDR3 contains 15 residues. Here the CDR3 reads CASSVQRGGIDTQYF. The CDR3 nucleotides read TGTGCCAGCAGCGTACAGCGGGGGGGCATCGATACGCAGTATTTT.

V is TRBV9 and J is TRBJ2-3; D might be TRBD2 (5 bases). The germline V gene has CDR1 SGDLS and CDR2 YYNGEE. CDR3 length equals 15 residues. Trimming pared 1 base from V and 3 bases from J, leaving 12 bases between. As DNA, the CDR3 is TGTGCCAGCAGCGTATCGGCTAGCACGACAGATACGCAGTATTTT. This translates into CASSVSASTTDTQYF.

This chain connects TRBV5-1 to TRBJ2-7, with D perhaps matching TRBD1 (5 bases). This CDR3 region has 13 residues. CDR1 SGHRS and CDR2 YFSETQ come from the germline V gene. The ends were cut back, 4 bases at V and 3 bases at J, with 11 bases in the middle. The CDR3: CASSQTEIYEQYF. Written as DNA, the CDR3 is TGCGCCAGCAGCCAGACAGAAATCTACGAGCAGTACTTC.

The chain employs TRBV2 and TRBJ2-7, with TRBD2 as a possible D gene (6 bases). Germline lookup yields CDR1 SNHLY and CDR2 FYNNEI. V shed 3 bases and J shed 2 bases, with 11 bases lying between them. This CDR3 is 14 amino acids long. This chain's CDR3 is CASSEHGGTYEQYF. As DNA, the CDR3 is TGTGCCAGCAGTGAGCACGGGGGAACCTACGAGCAGTACTTC.

V gene TRBV6-4 combines with J gene TRBJ2-1; D not certain. V lost 2 bases and J 4 bases, leaving 3 bases between the germline ends. The CDR3 consists of 12 residues. Per the germline V gene, CDR1 is MRHNA and CDR2 is SNTAGT. CDR3 sequence: CASSDGYNEQFF. CDR3 nucleotides: TGTGCCAGCAGTGACGGGTACAATGAGCAGTTCTTC.

Concerning this clone: Other DNA sequences in this sample translate to the same CDR3. This chain uses TRBV11-2 with TRBJ1-5, with no clear D. V dropped 0 bases and J dropped 2 bases, with 8 bases sitting between them. Germline lookup yields CDR1 SGHAT and CDR2 FQNNGV. The CDR3 contains 15 residues. Written as DNA, the CDR3 is TGTGCCAGCAGCTTAGATCGGGGAGGCAATCAGCCCCAGCATTTT. Translating it yields CASSLDRGGNQPQHF. Full variable domain (rest looked up from reference TRBV11-2 and TRBJ1-5): EAGVAQSPRYKIIEKRQSVAFWCNPISGHATLYWYQQILGQGPKLLIQFQNNGVVDDSQLPKDRFSAERLKGVDSTLKIQPAKLEDSAVYLCASSLDRGGNQPQHFGDGTRLSIL.

The V call is TRBV12-5, the J call TRBJ2-1, with TRBD2 as a possible D gene (6 bases). The CDR3 totals 15 residues. V was shortened by 5 bases and J by 4 bases, with 15 bases between the two germline ends. Germline V gene data show CDR1 as LGHNT and CDR2 as FRNRAP. CDR3: CASGTSRDFYNEQFF. DNA for the CDR3: TGTGCTAGTGGTACCTCCCGGGACTTTTACAATGAGCAGTTCTTC.

The genes are TRBV5-1 and TRBJ1-3; a possible D gene is TRBD1 (5 bases). CDR1 and CDR2 (germline): SGHRS, YFSETQ. The CDR3 totals 14 residues. Trimming removed 3 bases at V and 3 bases at J, with 10 bases between. In DNA form, the CDR3 reads TGCGCCAGCAGCTCGGGACTAGATGGAAACACCATATATTTT. The encoded protein is CASSSGLDGNTIYF.

The genes are TRBV27 and TRBJ1-2; 7 nucleotides align to TRBD1. V gave up 6 bases and J gave up 4 bases; unmatched junction bases: 8. The CDR3 is made up of 14 amino acids. Germline V CDR1 and CDR2: MNHEY, SMNVEV (reference sequence). DNA of the CDR3: TGTGCCAGCAGAGAGAGGGGACAGCTCTATGGCTACACCTTC. Amino acid sequence: CASRERGQLYGYTF.

The chain has TRBV4-1 and TRBJ1-1; no definite D call. Germline V gives CDR1 MGHRA, CDR2 YSYEKL. The CDR3 length is 14 residues. Trimming removed 1 base from V and 0 bases from J, with 6 bases in between. The CDR3 nucleotides are TGCGCCAGCAGCCAAGGAGGCATGAACACTGAAGCTTTCTTT. Protein: CASSQGGMNTEAFF.

The CDR3 DNA reads TGCGCCAGCGTGGCCTGGGACTTAAGCACAGATACGCAGTATTTT. Translated: CASVAWDLSTDTQYF. This chain uses TRBV5-1 with TRBJ2-3; tentatively, D is TRBD2 (6 bases). The CDR3 spans 15 residues. From germline, CDR1 is SGHRS and CDR2 YFSETQ. Trimming took off 7 bases at V and 0 bases at J, with 15 bases between the two ends.

The chain carries TRBV6-4 and TRBJ1-2; D unresolved. The CDR3 contains 13 residues. The germline CDR1 and CDR2 sequences are MRHNA and SNTAGT. The ends were cut back, 1 base at V and 2 bases at J, with 5 bases in the middle. The CDR3 reads CASSDLLNYGYTF. The CDR3, as DNA: TGTGCCAGCAGTGACTTGTTAAACTATGGCTACACCTTC.

The chain is built from TRBV29-1 and TRBJ2-3; a possible D gene is TRBD1 (6 bases). V gave up 4 bases and J gave up 6 bases, with 11 bases separating them. The germline V gene has CDR1 SQVTM and CDR2 ANQGSEA. CDR3 size: 12 residues. DNA of the CDR3: TGCAGCGTTGTGACAGGCGGGGATACGCAGTATTTT. Protein: CSVVTGGDTQYF.